A single sample gave rise to the 3 T cell receptor beta chains below, sequenced in a study of blood T cell repertoires in COVID-19. The protocol was immunoSEQ multiplex PCR, while the TCRdb copy is restricted to in-frame clones and leaves out a portion. Of about 200,000 clones in the sample, 89% were seen once. Input material: PBMCs or T cells enriched from blood (not recorded which). These receptors were obtained from a woman aged 40-49 years with acute COVID-19.

The sample holds one count of this clone. The gene calls are TRBV5-1 and TRBJ1-1; D remains unclear. Trimming cost V 0 bases and J 2 bases, with 8 bases left between them. The germline V gene encodes CDR1 SGHRS and CDR2 YFSETQ. There are 14 residues in the CDR3. In nucleotides, the CDR3 is TGCGCCAGCAGCTTGGATGCCAGAAACACTGAAGCTTTCTTT. The encoded protein is CASSLDARNTEAFF.

The V gene is TRBV6-5, the J gene TRBJ2-1, with D tentatively TRBD1 (6 bases). Germline values: CDR1 MNHEY, CDR2 SVGAGI. The CDR3 has 15 residues. V lost 6 bases, J lost 5 bases, and 17 bases lay in between. As DNA, the CDR3 is TGTGCCAGCAGCCGACAGGATAGGGGGAACAATGAGCAGTTCTTC. Translation: CASSRQDRGNNEQFF.

This chain uses TRBV28 with TRBJ2-1; D not certain. The V and J ends lost 4 bases and 6 bases respectively, with 10 bases between them. This CDR3 contains 13 residues. Germline CDR1 and CDR2: MDHEN and SYDVKM. The CDR3 DNA reads as TGTGCCAGCAGTTCCCCCCCCAGCAATGAGCAGTTCTTC. Translating gives CASSSPPSNEQFF. The entire variable domain, with the rest obtained from reference TRBV28 and TRBJ2-1, is as follows: DVKVTQSSRYLVKRTGEKVFLECVQDMDHENMFWYRQDPGLGLRLIYFSYDVKMKEKGDIPEGYSVSREKKERFSLILESASTNQTSMYLCASSSPPSNEQFFGPGTRLTVL.